This T cell receptor (beta chain) derives from a study of identical twins. The sample holds many counts of this clonotype. One entry per CDR3 protein results from TCRdb running MiXCR on the 5' RACE reads. The data contain 550,000 to 700,000 distinct CDR3 sequences, more than 9% of them seen just once; the ten biggest clones take up around 3.2%. Germline loops: CDR1 SQVTM, CDR2 ANQGSEA. CDR3 size: 16 residues. V shed 6 bases and J 0 bases; nucleotides not matched to a gene: 10. Healthy Caucasians supplied all donations. The same specimen was also included in a second study, on yellow fever vaccine responses in identical twins.

The sequenced material came from PBMCs. The chain employs TRBV29-1 and TRBJ2-1; 8 bases align to TRBD2. The sequence came from a woman aged 18-30 years in good health. The CDR3, as DNA: TGCAGCGTCGACGGGGGCGGGAGGAACTCCTACAATGAGCAGTTCTTC. Translated: CSVDGGGRNSYNEQFF.